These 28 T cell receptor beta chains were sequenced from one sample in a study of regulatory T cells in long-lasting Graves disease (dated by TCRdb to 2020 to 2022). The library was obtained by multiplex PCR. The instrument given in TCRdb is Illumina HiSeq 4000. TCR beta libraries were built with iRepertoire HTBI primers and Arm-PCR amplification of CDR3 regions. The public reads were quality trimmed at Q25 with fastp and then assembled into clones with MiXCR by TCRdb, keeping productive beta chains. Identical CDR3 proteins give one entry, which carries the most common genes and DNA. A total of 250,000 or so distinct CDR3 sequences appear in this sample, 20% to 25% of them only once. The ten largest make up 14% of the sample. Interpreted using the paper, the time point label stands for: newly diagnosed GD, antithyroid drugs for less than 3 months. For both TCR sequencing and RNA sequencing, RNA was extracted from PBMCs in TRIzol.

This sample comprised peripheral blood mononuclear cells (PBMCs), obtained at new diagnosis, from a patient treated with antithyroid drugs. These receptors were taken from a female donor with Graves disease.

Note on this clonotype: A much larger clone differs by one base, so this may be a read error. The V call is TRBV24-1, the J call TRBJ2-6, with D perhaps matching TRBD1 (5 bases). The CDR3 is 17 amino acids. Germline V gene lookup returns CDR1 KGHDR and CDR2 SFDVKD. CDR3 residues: CATSDFDSSSGTNVLTF. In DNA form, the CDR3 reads TGTGCCACCAGTGATTTTGACAGCAGCTCTGGGACCAACGTCCTGACTTTC.

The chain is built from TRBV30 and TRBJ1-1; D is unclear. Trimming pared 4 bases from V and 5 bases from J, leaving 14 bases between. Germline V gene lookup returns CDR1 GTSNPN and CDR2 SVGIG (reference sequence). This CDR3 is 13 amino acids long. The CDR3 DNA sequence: TGTGCCTGGACTCGGTCATGGGGAACTGAAGCTTTCTTT. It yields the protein CAWTRSWGTEAFF. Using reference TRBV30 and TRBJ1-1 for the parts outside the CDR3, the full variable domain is SQTIHQWPATLVQPVGSPLSLECTVEGTSNPNLYWYRQAAGRGLQLLFYSVGIGQISSEVPQNLSASRPQDRQFILSSKKLLLSDSGFYLCAWTRSWGTEAFFGQGTRLTVV.

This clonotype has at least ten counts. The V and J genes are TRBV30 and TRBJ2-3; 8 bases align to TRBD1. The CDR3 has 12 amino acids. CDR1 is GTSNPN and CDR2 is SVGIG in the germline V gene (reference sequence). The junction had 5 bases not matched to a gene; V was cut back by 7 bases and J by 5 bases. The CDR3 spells CASGQGRDTQYF. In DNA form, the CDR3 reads TGTGCCTCCGGACAGGGCCGAGATACGCAGTATTTT.

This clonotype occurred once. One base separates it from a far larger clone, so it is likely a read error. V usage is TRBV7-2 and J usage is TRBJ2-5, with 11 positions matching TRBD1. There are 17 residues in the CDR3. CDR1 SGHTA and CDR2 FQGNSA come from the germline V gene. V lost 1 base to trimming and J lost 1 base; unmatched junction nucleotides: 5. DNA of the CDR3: TGTGCCAGCAGCTTAGGGGACAGGGGGTTTAGCCAAGAGACCCAGTACTTC. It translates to CASSLGDRGFSQETQYF.

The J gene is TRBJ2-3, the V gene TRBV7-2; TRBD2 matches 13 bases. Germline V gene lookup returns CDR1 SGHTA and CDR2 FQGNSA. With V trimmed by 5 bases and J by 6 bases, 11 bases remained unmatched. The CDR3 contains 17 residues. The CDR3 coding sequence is TGTGCCAGCAGCACTTCCGGACTAGCGGGAGTACGGGATACGCAGTATTTT. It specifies CASSTSGLAGVRDTQYF.

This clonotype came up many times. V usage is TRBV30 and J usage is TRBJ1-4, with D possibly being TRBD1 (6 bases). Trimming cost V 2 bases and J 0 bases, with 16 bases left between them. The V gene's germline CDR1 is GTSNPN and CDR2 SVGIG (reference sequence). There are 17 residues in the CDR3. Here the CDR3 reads CAWSSSTGSATNEKLFF. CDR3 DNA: TGTGCCTGGAGTTCATCGACAGGTTCGGCAACTAATGAAAAACTGTTTTTT.

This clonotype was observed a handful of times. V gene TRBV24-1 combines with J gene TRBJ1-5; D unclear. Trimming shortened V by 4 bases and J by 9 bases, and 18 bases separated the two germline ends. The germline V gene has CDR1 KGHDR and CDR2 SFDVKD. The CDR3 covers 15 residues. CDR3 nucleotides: TGTGCCACCAGTGAACACAAGACAACCGGAGGGCCCCAGCATTTT. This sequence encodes CATSEHKTTGGPQHF.

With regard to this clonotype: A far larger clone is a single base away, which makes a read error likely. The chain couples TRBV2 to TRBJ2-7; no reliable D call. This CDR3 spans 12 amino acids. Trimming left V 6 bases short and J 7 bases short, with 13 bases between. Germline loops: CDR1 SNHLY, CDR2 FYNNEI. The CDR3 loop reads CASRSYLREQYF. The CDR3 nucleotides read TGTGCCAGCAGGTCATACCTAAGGGAGCAGTACTTC.

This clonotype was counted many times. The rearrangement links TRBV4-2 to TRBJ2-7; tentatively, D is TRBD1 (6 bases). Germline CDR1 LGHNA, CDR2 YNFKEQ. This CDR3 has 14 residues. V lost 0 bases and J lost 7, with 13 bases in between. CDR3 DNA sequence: TGTGCCAGCAGCCAAGACAACACAGGGCTTGAGCAGTACTTC. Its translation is CASSQDNTGLEQYF.

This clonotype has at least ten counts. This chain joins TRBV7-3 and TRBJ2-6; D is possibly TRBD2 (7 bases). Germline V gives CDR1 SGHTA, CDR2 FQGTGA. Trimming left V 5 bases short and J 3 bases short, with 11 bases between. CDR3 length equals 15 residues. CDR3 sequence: CASSQGGDGANVLTF. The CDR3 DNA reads TGTGCCAGCAGCCAAGGGGGGGATGGGGCCAACGTCCTGACTTTC.

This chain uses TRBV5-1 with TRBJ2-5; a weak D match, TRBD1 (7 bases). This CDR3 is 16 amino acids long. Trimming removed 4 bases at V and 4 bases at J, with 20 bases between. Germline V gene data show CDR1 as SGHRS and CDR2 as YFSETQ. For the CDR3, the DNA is TGCGCCAGCAGCCCCTATGGCAGGGGGGATGGAGAGACCCAGTACTTC. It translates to CASSPYGRGDGETQYF.

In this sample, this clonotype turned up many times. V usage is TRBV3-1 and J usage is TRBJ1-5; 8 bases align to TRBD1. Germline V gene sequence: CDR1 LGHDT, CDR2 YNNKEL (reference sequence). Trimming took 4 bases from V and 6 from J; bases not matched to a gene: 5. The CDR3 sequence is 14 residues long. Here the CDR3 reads CASSPDRGGQPQHF. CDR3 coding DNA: TGTGCCAGCAGCCCAGACAGGGGAGGTCAGCCCCAGCATTTT.

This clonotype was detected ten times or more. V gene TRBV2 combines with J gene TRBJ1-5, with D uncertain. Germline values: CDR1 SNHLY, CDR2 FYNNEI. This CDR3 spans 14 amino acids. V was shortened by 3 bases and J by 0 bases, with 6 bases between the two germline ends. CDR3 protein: CASSDRYSNQPQHF. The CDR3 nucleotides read TGTGCCAGCAGTGACAGGTATAGCAATCAGCCCCAGCATTTT. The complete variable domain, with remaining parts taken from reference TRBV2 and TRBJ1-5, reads EPEVTQTPSHQVTQMGQEVILRCVPISNHLYFYWYRQILGQKVEFLVSFYNNEISEKSEIFDDQFSVERPDGSNFTLKIRSTKLEDSAMYFCASSDRYSNQPQHFGDGTRLSIL.

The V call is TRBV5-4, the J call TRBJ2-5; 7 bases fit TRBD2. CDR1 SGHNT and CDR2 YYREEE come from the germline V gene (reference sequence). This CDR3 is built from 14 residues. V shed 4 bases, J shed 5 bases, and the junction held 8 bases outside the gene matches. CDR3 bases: TGTGCCAGCAGCCACGAGGAGGGAGGGGAGACCCAGTACTTC. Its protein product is CASSHEEGGETQYF.

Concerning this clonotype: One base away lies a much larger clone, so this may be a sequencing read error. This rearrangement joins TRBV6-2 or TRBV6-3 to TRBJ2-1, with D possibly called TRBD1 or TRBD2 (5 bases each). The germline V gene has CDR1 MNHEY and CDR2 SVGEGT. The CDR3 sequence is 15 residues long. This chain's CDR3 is CASGGWASSYNEQLF. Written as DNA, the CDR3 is TGTGCCTCTGGGGGATGGGCGAGCTCCTACAATGAGCAGCTCTTC.

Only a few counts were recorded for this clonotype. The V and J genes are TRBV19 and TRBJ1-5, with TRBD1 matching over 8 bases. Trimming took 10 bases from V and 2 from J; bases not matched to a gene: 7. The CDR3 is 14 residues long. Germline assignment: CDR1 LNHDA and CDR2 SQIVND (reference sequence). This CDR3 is CATSQGVGNQPQHF. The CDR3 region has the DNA TGTGCCACCTCACAGGGGGTTGGCAATCAGCCCCAGCATTTT.

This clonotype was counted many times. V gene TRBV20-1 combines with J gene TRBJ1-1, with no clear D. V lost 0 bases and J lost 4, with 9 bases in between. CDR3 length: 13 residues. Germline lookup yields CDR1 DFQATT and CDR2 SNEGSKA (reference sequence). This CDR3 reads CSARDWVVTEAFF. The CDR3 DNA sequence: TGCAGTGCTAGAGATTGGGTTGTCACTGAAGCTTTCTTT.

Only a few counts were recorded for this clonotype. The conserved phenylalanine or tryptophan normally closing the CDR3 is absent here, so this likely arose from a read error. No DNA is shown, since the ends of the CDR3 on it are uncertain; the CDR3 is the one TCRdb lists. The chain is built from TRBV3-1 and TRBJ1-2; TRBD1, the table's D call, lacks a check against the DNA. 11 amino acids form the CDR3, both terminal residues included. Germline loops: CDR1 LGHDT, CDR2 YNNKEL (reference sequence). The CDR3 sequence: CASSLRDRVEL.

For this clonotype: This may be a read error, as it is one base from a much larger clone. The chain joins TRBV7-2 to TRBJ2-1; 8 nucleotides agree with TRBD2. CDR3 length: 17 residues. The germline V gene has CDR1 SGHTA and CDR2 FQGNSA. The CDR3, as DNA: TGCGCCAGCAGCCACACGACGGCGGGAGGTAGCTACAATGAGCAGTTCTTC. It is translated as CASSHTTAGGSYNEQFF.

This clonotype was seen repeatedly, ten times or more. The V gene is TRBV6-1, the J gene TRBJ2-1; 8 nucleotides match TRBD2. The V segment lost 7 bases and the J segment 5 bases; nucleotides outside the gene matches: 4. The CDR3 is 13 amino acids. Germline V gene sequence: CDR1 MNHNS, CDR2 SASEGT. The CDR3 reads CASIRGGDNEQFF. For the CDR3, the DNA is TGTGCCAGCATACGGGGGGGCGACAATGAGCAGTTCTTC.

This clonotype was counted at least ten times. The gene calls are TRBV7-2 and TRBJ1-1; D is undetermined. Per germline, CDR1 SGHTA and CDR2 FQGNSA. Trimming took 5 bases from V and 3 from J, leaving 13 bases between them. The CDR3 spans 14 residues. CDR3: CASSPEPGYTEAFF. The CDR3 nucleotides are TGTGCCAGCAGCCCCGAACCCGGGTACACTGAAGCTTTCTTT.

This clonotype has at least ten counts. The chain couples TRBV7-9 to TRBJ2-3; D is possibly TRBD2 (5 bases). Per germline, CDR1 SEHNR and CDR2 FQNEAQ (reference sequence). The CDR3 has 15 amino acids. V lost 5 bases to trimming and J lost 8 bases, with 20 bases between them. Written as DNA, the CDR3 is TGTGCCAGCAGCAACCAATTCTTAAGCGGTGGTACGCAGTATTTT. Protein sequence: CASSNQFLSGGTQYF.

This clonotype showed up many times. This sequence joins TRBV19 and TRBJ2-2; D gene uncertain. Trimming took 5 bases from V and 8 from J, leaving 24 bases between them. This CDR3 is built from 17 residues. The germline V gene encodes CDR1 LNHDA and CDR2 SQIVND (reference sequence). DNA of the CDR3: TGTGCCAGTAGTCCCAGAGTAGGGTACCCAAGGACGGGGGAGCTGTTTTTT. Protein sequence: CASSPRVGYPRTGELFF.

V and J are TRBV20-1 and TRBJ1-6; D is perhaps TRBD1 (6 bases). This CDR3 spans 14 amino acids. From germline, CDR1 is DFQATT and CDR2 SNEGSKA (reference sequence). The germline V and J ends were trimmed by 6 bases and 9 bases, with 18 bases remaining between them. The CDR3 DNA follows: TGCAGTGCACCGAGAAGAAGGGGGAGTTCACCCCTCCACTTT. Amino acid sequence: CSAPRRRGSSPLHF.

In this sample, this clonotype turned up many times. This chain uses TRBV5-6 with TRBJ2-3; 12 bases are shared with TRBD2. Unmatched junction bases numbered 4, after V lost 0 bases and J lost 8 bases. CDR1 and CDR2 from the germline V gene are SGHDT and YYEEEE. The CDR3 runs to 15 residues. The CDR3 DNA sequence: TGTGCCAGCAGCTTGGGGACTAGCGGGATAGGTACGCAGTATTTT. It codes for CASSLGTSGIGTQYF.

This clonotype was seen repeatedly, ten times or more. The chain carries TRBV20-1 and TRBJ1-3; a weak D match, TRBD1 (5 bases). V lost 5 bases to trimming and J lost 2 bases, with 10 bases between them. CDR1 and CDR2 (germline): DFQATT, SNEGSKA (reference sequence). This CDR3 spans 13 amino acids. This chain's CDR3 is CSAPGTAGNTIYF. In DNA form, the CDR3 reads TGCAGTGCTCCCGGGACCGCTGGAAACACCATATATTTT.

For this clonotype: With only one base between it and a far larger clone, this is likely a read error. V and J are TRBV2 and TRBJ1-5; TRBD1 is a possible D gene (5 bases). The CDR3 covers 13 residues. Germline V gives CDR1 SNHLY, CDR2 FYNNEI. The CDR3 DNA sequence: TGTGCCAGCGGACAATATAGCAATCAGTCCCAGCATTTT. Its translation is CASGQYSNQSQHF.

The CDR3 coding sequence is TGTGCCACCGCTAGTGGGACTGGATACAATGAGCAGTTCTTC. Its protein is CATASGTGYNEQFF. The chain joins TRBV18 to TRBJ2-1, with D possibly being TRBD2 (6 bases). Looked up from germline, CDR1 is KGHSH and CDR2 is LQKENI. The CDR3 has 14 amino acids. V was shortened by 10 bases and J by 4 bases, with 17 bases between the two germline ends.